This is a list of T cell receptor beta chains from one sample in a study of human T cells and chemical hapten exposure. Each CDR3 protein is one row after TCRdb ran MiXCR on the RACE reads. Among 70,000 to 75,000 distinct CDR3 sequences listed, 32% were seen once. The input for sequencing was whole blood, taken in connection with sensitization to the hapten diphenylcyclopropenone (DPC). These receptors were obtained from a man in his forties or fifties with alopecia areata. Some clones in this sample may be carry-over from other donors' samples. Both conserved end residues are part of each CDR3. A D gene is named only where the DNA matches it firmly. A row's size may be missing; if present it is once, few, many or a size class.

>TRBJ2-7|.|TRBV7-2|many
CASSRDQSSYEQYF
TGTGCCAGCAGCCGGGACCAAAGCTCCTACGAGCAGTACTTC
>TRBJ2-5|.|TRBV5-1|.
CASSLVPTVQETQYF
TGCGCCAGCAGCTTGGTTCCGACGGTACAAGAGACCCAGTACTTC
>TRBJ1-1|TRBD1|TRBV5-1|few
CASSRQGYTEAFF
TGCGCCAGCAGCAGACAGGGGTACACTGAAGCTTTCTTT
>TRBJ2-5|TRBD1|TRBV20-1|.
CSARESGTAQETQYF
TGCAGTGCTAGGGAATCCGGGACAGCCCAAGAGACCCAGTACTTC
>TRBJ2-6|TRBD2|TRBV5-1|.
CASSFTSGSGGANVLTF
TGCGCCAGCAGCTTCACTAGCGGGAGCGGTGGGGCCAACGTCCTGACTTTC
>TRBJ2-4|.|TRBV12-3/TRBV12-4|.
CASSPQTDLLAKNIQYF
TGTGCCAGCAGTCCGCAGACAGACCTTCTAGCCAAAAACATTCAGTACTTC
>TRBJ2-7|.|TRBV20-1|.
CSARDVSLSYEQYF
TGCAGTGCTAGAGATGTCAGTCTCTCCTACGAGCAGTACTTC
>TRBJ1-1|TRBD1|TRBV18|few
CASSPRTGGRETEAFF
TGTGCCAGCTCACCACGGACAGGGGGCCGAGAAACTGAAGCTTTCTTT
>TRBJ2-5|.|TRBV6-2/TRBV6-3|once
CASSYLTFQETQYF
TGTGCCAGCAGCTACCTCACGTTCCAAGAGACCCAGTACTTC
>TRBJ2-1|TRBD2|TRBV3-1|few
CASSQRAGTSGYNEQFF
TGTGCCAGCAGCCAAAGAGCCGGGACTAGCGGATACAATGAGCAGTTCTTC
>TRBJ2-6|.|TRBV7-9|few
CASSFASGWAGANVLTF
TGTGCCAGCAGCTTTGCATCGGGTTGGGCTGGGGCCAACGTCCTGACTTTC
>TRBJ2-3|TRBD2|TRBV20-1|.
CSASITSGRAGTDTQYF
TGCAGTGCTAGTATCACTAGCGGGAGGGCCGGCACAGATACGCAGTATTTT
>TRBJ1-5|TRBD1|TRBV7-8|.
CASSLFPTTGESNQPQHF
TGTGCCAGCAGCTTATTCCCAACTACAGGGGAAAGCAATCAGCCCCAGCATTTT
>TRBJ2-3|.|TRBV29-1|.
CSSGRPGTDTQYF
TGCAGCTCGGGCCGGCCTGGAACAGATACGCAGTATTTT
>TRBJ2-3|TRBD1|TRBV7-3|few
CASSSGTGGGYTQYF
TGTGCCAGCAGCTCCGGGACAGGGGGCGGATATACGCAGTATTTT
>TRBJ1-3|.|TRBV6-1|few
CASSEALRAGGNTIYF
TGTGCCAGCAGTGAAGCATTGAGGGCTGGAGGAAACACCATATATTTT
>TRBJ2-2|TRBD2|TRBV5-1|few
CATRPPSGSRTGELFF
TGCGCCACCCGTCCCCCTAGCGGGAGTCGGACCGGGGAGCTGTTTTTT
>TRBJ2-2|TRBD2|TRBV3-1|.
CASSQLRLAGVTGELFF
TGTGCCAGCAGCCAGCTCCGGCTAGCGGGGGTCACCGGGGAGCTGTTTTTT
>TRBJ2-1|TRBD2|TRBV7-2|.
CASRPGGGRGYNEQFF
TGTGCCAGCAGGCCGGGCGGCGGGAGGGGATACAATGAGCAGTTCTTC
>TRBJ2-5|.|TRBV25-1|once
CASSDLKGQTQYF
TGTGCCAGCAGTGATCTTAAGGGACAGACCCAGTACTTC
>TRBJ2-7|TRBD1|TRBV7-2|few
CASSLGQGSVAYEQYF
TGTGCCAGCAGCTTAGGACAGGGCAGCGTAGCCTACGAGCAGTACTTC
>TRBJ2-1|TRBD2|TRBV28|few
CASSKTGAGTSGYNEQFF
TGTGCCAGCAGTAAGACAGGGGCCGGGACTAGCGGATACAATGAGCAGTTCTTC
>TRBJ2-3|TRBD1|TRBV5-1|once
CASSLGQGAGTDTQYF
TGCGCCAGCAGCCTGGGACAGGGGGCTGGCACAGATACGCAGTATTTT
>TRBJ2-5|.|TRBV6-5|.
CASSHTDRKETQYF
TGTGCCAGCAGCCACACCGACAGAAAAGAGACCCAGTACTTC
>TRBJ1-5|.|TRBV9|few
CASSGSGNQPQHF
TGTGCCAGCAGCGGATCCGGCAATCAGCCCCAGCATTTT
>TRBJ1-6|.|TRBV20-1|few
CSAGLRESSSPLHF
TGCAGTGCTGGGCTCCGAGAGAGTAGTTCACCCCTCCACTTT
>TRBJ1-6|.|TRBV5-1|.
CASSLDGEYSPLHF
TGCGCCAGCAGCTTGGACGGAGAGTATTCACCCCTCCACTTT
>TRBJ2-5|TRBD1|TRBV28|.
CASSLSGAGGRETQYF
TGTGCCAGCAGTTTGTCGGGGGCAGGGGGCCGCGAGACCCAGTACTTC
>TRBJ2-3|TRBD2|TRBV25-1|few
CASSPGLAGLDTQYF
TGTGCCAGCAGTCCAGGACTAGCGGGATTAGATACGCAGTATTTT
>TRBJ1-2|.|TRBV9|.
CASSVAQHYGYTF
TGTGCCAGCAGCGTAGCACAGCACTATGGCTACACCTTC
>TRBJ1-6|TRBD1|TRBV28|few
CASSLGTVNSPLHF
TGTGCCAGCAGTTTGGGGACAGTCAATTCACCCCTCCACTTT
>TRBJ2-1|TRBD2|TRBV5-1|.
CASSPVGGLATNEQFF
TGCGCCAGCAGCCCAGTAGGGGGACTAGCGACCAATGAGCAGTTCTTC
>TRBJ2-2|TRBD1|TRBV6-1|.
CASSKTGLAGELFF
TGTGCCAGCAGTAAGACAGGGCTGGCCGGGGAGCTGTTTTTT
>TRBJ2-7|.|TRBV7-9|many
CASSFSAVTYEQYF
TGTGCCAGCAGCTTCTCAGCGGTCACCTACGAGCAGTACTTC
>TRBJ2-5|.|TRBV5-1|few
CASSLTGTQETQYF
TGCGCCAGCAGCTTAACGGGGACCCAAGAGACCCAGTACTTC
>TRBJ2-3|.|TRBV9|.
CASSVGGDPTDTQYF
TGTGCCAGCAGCGTAGGGGGGGACCCCACAGATACGCAGTATTTT
>TRBJ1-1|TRBD1|TRBV28|.
CASSLDGTGDTEAFF
TGTGCCAGCAGTTTAGATGGGACAGGGGACACTGAAGCTTTCTTT
>TRBJ1-6|.|TRBV7-3|.
CASSLGQGTSPLHF
TGTGCCAGCAGCCTGGGGCAGGGAACTTCACCCCTCCACTTT
>TRBJ2-7|TRBD1|TRBV23-1|.
CASSPRENRGLPYEQYF
TGCGCCAGCAGTCCGAGGGAGAACAGGGGGCTCCCCTACGAGCAGTACTTC
>TRBJ2-7|.|TRBV14|few
CASSHTGTVTYEQYF
TGTGCCAGCAGCCATACCGGGACTGTGACCTACGAGCAGTACTTC
>TRBJ1-1|.|TRBV5-1|few
CASSEAGTETFF
TGCGCCAGCTCAGAGGCGGGCACTGAAACTTTCTTT
>TRBJ2-7|.|TRBV9|few
CASSVGAQSSYEQYF
TGTGCCAGCAGCGTAGGGGCACAAAGCTCCTACGAGCAGTACTTC
>TRBJ1-6|.|TRBV6-5|.
CASSSRRGANSPLHF
TGTGCCAGCAGTTCCCGCCGGGGCGCTAATTCACCCCTCCACTTT
>TRBJ1-1|TRBD1|TRBV4-2|.
CASSQDRGDTEAFF
TGTGCCAGCAGCCAAGACAGGGGGGATACTGAAGCTTTCTTT
>TRBJ1-1|.|TRBV28|few
CASSFWQTEAFF
TGTGCCAGCAGTTTTTGGCAGACTGAAGCTTTCTTT
>TRBJ2-3|.|TRBV28|.
CASRRGGRTDTQYF
TGTGCCAGCAGACGTGGGGGTCGGACAGATACGCAGTATTTT
>TRBJ2-4|TRBD2|TRBV20-1|few
CSAKPGTSGNIQYF
TGCAGTGCTAAGCCCGGGACTAGCGGAAACATTCAGTACTTC
>TRBJ2-1|.|TRBV7-2|.
CASSLGYETYNEQFF
TGTGCCAGCAGCTTAGGGTACGAAACCTACAATGAGCAGTTCTTC
>TRBJ2-7|.|TRBV5-6|.
CASSRDQLKEQYF
TGTGCCAGCAGCCGGGACCAGCTGAAGGAGCAGTACTTC
>TRBJ2-7|.|TRBV14|few
CASSRVGSYEQYF
TGTGCCAGCAGCCGAGTGGGGTCCTACGAGCAGTACTTC
>TRBJ2-7|TRBD1|TRBV4-1|few
CASSRVGQGGTDEQYF
TGCGCCAGCAGTCGGGTAGGACAGGGGGGGACGGACGAGCAGTACTTC
>TRBJ1-1|.|TRBV9|.
CASSVVPPGTEAFF
TGTGCCAGCAGCGTTGTTCCCCCGGGCACCGAAGCTTTCTTT
>TRBJ2-7|.|TRBV29-1|many
CSVGTGGSSYEQYF
TGCAGCGTTGGGACCGGGGGAAGCTCCTACGAGCAGTACTTC
>TRBJ2-7|.|TRBV4-3|once
CASSQDQGLEQYF
TGCGCCAGCAGCCAAGATCAGGGACTCGAGCAGTACTTC
>TRBJ2-1|TRBD2|TRBV19|.
CASSIPLAGGYNEQFF
TGTGCCAGTAGTATACCCTTAGCGGGAGGATACAATGAGCAGTTCTTC
>TRBJ2-3|.|TRBV7-9|few
CASIPITDTQYF
TGTGCCAGCATCCCGATCACAGATACGCAGTATTTT
>TRBJ2-7|.|TRBV3-1|.
CASSPSGTSYEQYF
TGTGCCAGCAGCCCCTCCGGGACCTCCTACGAGCAGTACTTC